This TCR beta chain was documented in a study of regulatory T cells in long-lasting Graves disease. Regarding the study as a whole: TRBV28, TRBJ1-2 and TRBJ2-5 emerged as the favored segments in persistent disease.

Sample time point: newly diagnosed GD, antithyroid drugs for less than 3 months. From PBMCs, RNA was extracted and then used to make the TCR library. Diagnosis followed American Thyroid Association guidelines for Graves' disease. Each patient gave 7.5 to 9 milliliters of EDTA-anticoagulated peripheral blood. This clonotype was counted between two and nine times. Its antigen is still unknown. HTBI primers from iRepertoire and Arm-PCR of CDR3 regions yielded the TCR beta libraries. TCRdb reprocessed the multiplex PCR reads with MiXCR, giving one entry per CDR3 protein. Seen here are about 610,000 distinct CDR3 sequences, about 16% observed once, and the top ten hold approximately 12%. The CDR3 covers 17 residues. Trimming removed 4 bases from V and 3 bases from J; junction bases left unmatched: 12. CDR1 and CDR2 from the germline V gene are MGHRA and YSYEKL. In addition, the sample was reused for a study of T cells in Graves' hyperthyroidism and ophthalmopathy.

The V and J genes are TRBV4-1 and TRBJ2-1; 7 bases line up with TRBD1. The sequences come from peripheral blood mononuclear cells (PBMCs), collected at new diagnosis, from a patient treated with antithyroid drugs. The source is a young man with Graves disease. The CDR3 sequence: CASSLRSGRDSYNEQFF. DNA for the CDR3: TGCGCCAGCAGCCTACGGTCGGGCCGGGACAGCTACAATGAGCAGTTCTTC.